This T cell receptor beta chain was profiled in a study of T cell repertoires in cytomegalovirus infection. Whole-study context: CMV infection and matching HLA type were both indicated by public TCR beta signatures.

One entry per CDR3 protein results from TCRdb running MiXCR on the reads. The sample records fewer than 200,000 distinct CDR3 sequences, 15% to 20% being singletons. Study-wide findings and caveats: People with CMV and the relevant HLA were identified by cumulative public TCR beta family frequency. The ex vivo response was dominated by HLA-C-restricted CMV-specific TCR beta clonotypes.

The germline V and J ends were trimmed by 5 bases and 0 bases, with 11 bases remaining between them. The CDR3 sequence is 14 residues long. CDR1 and CDR2 (germline): SGHNT, YYREEE (reference sequence). On this clonotype: Its antigen is still unknown.

The V call is TRBV5-4, the J call TRBJ1-2, with D hard to call. Sequencing used PBMCs. The receptor was derived from a human donor in good health (CMV status not recorded). Some clones in this sample may be carry-over from other donors' samples. The CDR3 DNA follows: TGTGCCAGCAGTTCTTTCGGGGCTAACTATGGCTACACCTTC. Residues: CASSSFGANYGYTF.